This T cell receptor (beta chain) emerged from a study of shared clonotypes between healthy human individuals. Here immunoSEQ multiplex PCR was the method, and the copy in TCRdb shows in-frame clones only, minus some. The table records 1.6 million or so clones, approximately 97% of them present only once. A remark on this clone: The same CDR3 is also encoded by other DNA sequences in this sample.

The V and J ends lost 4 bases and 4 bases respectively, with 6 bases between them. Germline V gene lookup returns CDR1 SGHKS and CDR2 YYEKEE (reference sequence). This CDR3 spans 11 amino acids. V and J are TRBV5-5 and TRBJ2-7, with D unclear. The origin of this receptor is a man aged 25 to 45 in good health. Sample: naive CD4+ T cells sorted from blood. Subset denoted: CD45RA+ positively selected. CDR3 sequence (DNA): TGTGCCAGCAGCCTGAATTACGAGCAGTACTTC. Residues: CASSLNYEQYF.